This TCR beta chain was sequenced in a study of blood T cell repertoires in COVID-19. This clone was observed a single time. Profiled with immunoSEQ multiplex PCR; TCRdb holds only in-frame clones, not every one. The table shows some 120,000 clones, with about 74% occurring only once. V shed 0 bases, J shed 5 bases, and the junction held 4 bases outside the gene matches. This CDR3 comprises 14 residues. Germline CDR1 GTSNPN, CDR2 SVGIG (reference sequence). Source material: peripheral blood. This clonotype was sampled from a man in his sixties with acute or convalescent COVID-19. The chain recombines TRBV30 with TRBJ2-7; 10 bases line up with TRBD2. The CDR3 sequence is CAWSVLAGINEQYF. In DNA, the CDR3 is TGTGCCTGGAGTGTACTAGCGGGAATCAACGAGCAGTACTTC.